This TCR beta chain is from a study of PD-1 blockade in classical Hodgkin lymphoma. TCRdb keeps only in-frame clones here, not all; method: immunoSEQ multiplex PCR. Of some 35,000 clones in the sample, approximately 92% were seen once. Findings of the study overall: A significant rise in TCR diversity was seen by C4D1 for CD4+ cells but not for CD8+ cells. Exclusion was the outcome for patients who began nivolumab under 1 year after ASCT. For complete responders, baseline diversity was comparable to that of newly diagnosed patients.

The CDR3 has 13 amino acids. The germline V gene encodes CDR1 SQVTM and CDR2 ANQGSEA. Trimming cost V 7 bases and J 6 bases; bases outside gene matches: 5. About this clone: What it recognizes is unknown.

All patients relapsed after autologous stem cell transplantation, and brentuximab vedotin exposure varied. Starting with thawed PBMCs, CD4+ T cells were purified by magnetic negative selection. J is TRBJ2-3 and V is TRBV29-1; 12 bases are shared with TRBD1. The material sequenced was CD4+ T cells from blood, taken at baseline. The sequence was collected from a human donor with classical Hodgkin lymphoma. The CDR3 bases are TGCAGCGGGGGGACAGGGGGCGCGGATACGCAGTATTTT. Protein: CSGGTGGADTQYF.